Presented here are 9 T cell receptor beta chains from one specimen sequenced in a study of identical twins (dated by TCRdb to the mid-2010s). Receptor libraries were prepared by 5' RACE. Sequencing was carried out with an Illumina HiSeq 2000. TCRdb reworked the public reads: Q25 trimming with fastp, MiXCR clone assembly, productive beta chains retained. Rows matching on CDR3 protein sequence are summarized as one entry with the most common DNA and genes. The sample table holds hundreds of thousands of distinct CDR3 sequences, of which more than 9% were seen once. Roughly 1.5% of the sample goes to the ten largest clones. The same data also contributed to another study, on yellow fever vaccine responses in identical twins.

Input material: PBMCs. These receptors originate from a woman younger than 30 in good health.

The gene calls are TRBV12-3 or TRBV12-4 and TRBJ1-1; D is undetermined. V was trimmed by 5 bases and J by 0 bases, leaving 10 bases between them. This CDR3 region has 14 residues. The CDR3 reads CASSRRALNTEAFF. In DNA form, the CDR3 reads TGTGCCAGCAGTCGGCGGGCGCTGAACACTGAAGCTTTCTTT.

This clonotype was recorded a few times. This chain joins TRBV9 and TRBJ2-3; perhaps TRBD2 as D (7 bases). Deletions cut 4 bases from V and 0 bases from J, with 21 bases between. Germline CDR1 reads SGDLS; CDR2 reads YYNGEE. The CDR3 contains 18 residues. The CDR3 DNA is TGTGCCAGCAGCCCCCGTGCGGGGGCGGGAGTTAGCACAGATACGCAGTATTTT. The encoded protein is CASSPRAGAGVSTDTQYF.

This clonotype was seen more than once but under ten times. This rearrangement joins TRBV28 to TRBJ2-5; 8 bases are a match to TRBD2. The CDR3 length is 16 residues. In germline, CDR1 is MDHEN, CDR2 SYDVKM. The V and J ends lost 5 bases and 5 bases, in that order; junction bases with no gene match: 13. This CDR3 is CASSGTPGGLGETQYF. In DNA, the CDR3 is TGTGCCAGCAGTGGAACCCCGGGGGGGCTCGGGGAGACCCAGTACTTC.

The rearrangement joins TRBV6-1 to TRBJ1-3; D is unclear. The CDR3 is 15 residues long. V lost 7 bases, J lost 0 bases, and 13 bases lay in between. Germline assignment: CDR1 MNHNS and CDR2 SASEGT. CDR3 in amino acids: CASTEGPSSGNTIYF. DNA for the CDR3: TGTGCCAGCACCGAAGGACCGAGCTCTGGAAACACCATATATTTT.

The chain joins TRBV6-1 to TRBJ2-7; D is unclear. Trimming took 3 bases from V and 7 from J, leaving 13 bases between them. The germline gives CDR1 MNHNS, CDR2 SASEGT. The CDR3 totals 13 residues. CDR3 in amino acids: CASSDLATVEQYF. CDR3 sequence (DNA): TGTGCCAGCAGTGATCTTGCCACCGTGGAGCAGTACTTC.

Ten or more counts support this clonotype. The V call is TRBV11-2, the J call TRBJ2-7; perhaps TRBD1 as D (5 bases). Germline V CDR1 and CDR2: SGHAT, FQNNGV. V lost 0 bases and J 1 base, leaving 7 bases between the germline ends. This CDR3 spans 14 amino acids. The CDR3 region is CASSLDRGSYEQYV. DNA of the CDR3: TGTGCCAGCAGCTTAGATAGGGGATCCTACGAGCAGTACGTC.

The CDR3, as DNA: TGTGCTACACTAGCGGGATACAATGAGCAGTTCTTC. Protein sequence: CATLAGYNEQFF. This chain connects TRBV19 to TRBJ2-1, with 10 bases identical to TRBD2. Germline V gives CDR1 LNHDA, CDR2 SQIVND (reference sequence). The CDR3 is 12 residues long.

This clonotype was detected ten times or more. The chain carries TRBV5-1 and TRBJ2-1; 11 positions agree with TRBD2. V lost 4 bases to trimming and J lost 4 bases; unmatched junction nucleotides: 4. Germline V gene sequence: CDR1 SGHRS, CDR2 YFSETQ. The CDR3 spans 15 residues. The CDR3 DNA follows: TGCGCCAGCAGCGCGACTAGCGGGGCTTACAATGAGCAGTTCTTC. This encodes CASSATSGAYNEQFF.

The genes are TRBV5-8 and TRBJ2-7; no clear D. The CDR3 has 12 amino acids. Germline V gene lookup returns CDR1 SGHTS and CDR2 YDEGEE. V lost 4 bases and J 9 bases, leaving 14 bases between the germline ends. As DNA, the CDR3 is TGTGCCAGCAGCCAGGACGGTATCGGGCAGTACGTC. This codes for CASSQDGIGQYV.